Included here is one T cell receptor beta chain sequence, with context. Its specificity is unknown. This sample is drawn from a study of cytomegalovirus exposure and HLA in healthy donors. Notes on the study in general: 164 TCR beta chains were listed as cytomegalovirus-associated. The authors confirmed in vitro that a few CMV-associated chains were specific for CMV antigens. Rarity characterized most TCR sequences, yet some public TCRs appeared in many donors.

The data were produced by immunoSEQ multiplex PCR, yet TCRdb's version contains in-frame clones alone and is incomplete. The data hold approximately 99,000 clones, with approximately 85% observed a single time. The CDR3 totals 15 residues. V lost 3 bases to trimming and J lost 1 base, with 15 bases between them. Per germline, CDR1 GTSNPN and CDR2 SVGIG (reference sequence). The donors were part of the approximately 130-subject validation cohort, which stood apart from the roughly 640-subject first cohort. Sequenced sample: PBMCs. The clonotype comes from a woman between 18 and 30 years old in good health and CMV-seronegative. The V gene is TRBV30, the J gene TRBJ1-2; possible D gene TRBD1, 6 bases. The CDR3 sequence is CAWRIPGHSNYGYTF. As DNA, the CDR3 is TGTGCCTGGAGAATACCGGGACACAGTAACTATGGCTACACCTTC.